This record covers a single TCR beta chain. The data derive from a study of response to subunit inactivated influenza vaccine. MiXCR, applied by TCRdb to the RT-PCR reads, yields one record per CDR3 protein. The sample carries about 500,000 distinct CDR3 sequences, 16% recorded once. The ends lost 2 bases at V and 6 bases at J; junction bases unmatched: 9. The CDR3 is 15 residues long. Per germline, CDR1 DFQATT and CDR2 SNEGSKA (reference sequence). This material consisted of CD4+ T cells sorted from PBMCs, taken roughly 24 months after vaccination. The clonotype comes from a man in his fifties or sixties who received an inactivated influenza vaccine. The chain employs TRBV20-1 and TRBJ1-5; 8 bases map to TRBD1. Here the CDR3 reads CSARRSGGGGQPQHF. The CDR3 nucleotides read TGCAGTGCTAGACGGTCAGGGGGCGGCGGTCAGCCCCAGCATTTT.